This T cell receptor (beta chain) originates from a study of blood T cell repertoires in COVID-19 (dated by TCRdb to about 2020). Background on the whole study: The collaborator samples originated in the United States, Italy and Spain and spanned the acute and convalescent phases of COVID-19. The prospective study material was composed of cDNA or gDNA derived from T cells, B-cell-depleted T cells, or PBMCs. A de-identified subject ID, COVID-19 status, age in years and sex were almost always included in the sample metadata. Where HLA class I and class II types were available, the types were taken from metadata supplied by the sample provider, not from assay-based typing. The repertoires were made available in a free public database intended to serve as a resource for research on the immune response to SARS-CoV-2. Subjects who had been exposed to COVID-19, were actively infected with it, or had recovered from it provided the deeply sampled blood TCRbeta repertoires that made up the dataset. The samples were drawn from two sources: the first 160 participants of the ongoing ImmuneRACE study, and 1,200 or so subjects contributed by 6 global collaborators. General study outcomes and caveats: How much clinical and demographic metadata was included differed by source and by participant, and the metadata was provided uncurated.

As for this clone: Its antigen remains undetermined. The input lacks base qualities; no much larger clone sits a single base away.

At one collaborating source in Seattle, patients were enrolled during active infection and were followed longitudinally through the course of disease. The collaborating institutions used their own protocols to collect whole blood in K2EDTA tubes. For TCRbeta analysis, collaborator samples were shipped as frozen whole blood, as isolated PBMCs, or as DNA extracted from either sample type. The immunoSEQ Assay, a bias-controlled multiplex PCR, was used to amplify TCRbeta CDR3 regions from genomic DNA. As for how the authors treated the data: The number of nucleated cells in each sample was estimated from the amplification of reference gene primers within the assay. Sequence reads were collapsed and filtered to measure the absolute abundance of every unique TCRbeta CDR3 rearrangement. Productive Simpson clonality was computed per sample as the square root of Simpson's diversity index over productive rearrangements. The clones in this table, taken by TCRdb from immuneACCESS, are in-frame only. Not every clone is retained; where verified, under half of the shortfall comes from an unresolved V gene, and the cause of the rest is unknown. The DNA was the basis for D and trimming; V, J and clone size are from that table. The sample table holds 200,000 to 300,000 clones, of which about 88% were seen once. Around 5.1% of the sample belongs to the ten largest clones.

CDR1 SGHTA and CDR2 FQGNSA were looked up in the germline V gene. Measured from the cysteine to the phenylalanine, the CDR3 is 14 residues long. The read is trimmed to its CDR3 DNA, 42 bases read in frame from base 1. Trimming at the junction amounts to 1 base on V and 6 bases on J, and the germline ends lie 11 bases apart. This receptor was taken from a woman aged 55 to 70 with COVID-19, enrolled during active disease. Material for sequencing was peripheral blood. The chain is made from TRBV7-2 and TRBJ2-3; no D gene call is confident. The nucleotide sequence reads as follows: TGTGCCAGCAGCTTAGATGTAGCCGGGGATACGCAGTATTTT. It translates to CASSLDVAGDTQYF.